Presented here are 20 T cell receptor beta chains from one specimen sequenced in a study of blood T cell repertoires in COVID-19. Data came from immunoSEQ multiplex PCR; TCRdb stores just in-frame clones and leaves some out. This sample has about 270,000 clones, with about 87% found just once. Sequencing was carried out using PBMCs or T cells enriched from blood (not recorded which). These receptors were collected from a woman aged 45-65 years who had recovered from COVID-19.

The chain is built from TRBV24-1 and TRBJ2-3; 13 bases line up with TRBD2. Germline CDR1 is KGHDR and CDR2 is SFDVKD. This CDR3 region has 17 residues. Germline trimming cut 4 bases from V and 4 bases from J; bases unmatched to any gene: 7. As DNA, the CDR3 is TGTGCCACCAGTGAGAGGACTAGCGGGAGAGTCGCAGATACGCAGTATTTT. Translating it yields CATSERTSGRVADTQYF.

J is TRBJ2-2 and V is TRBV27, with a possible D match to TRBD1 (5 bases). The CDR3 is 14 amino acids. The V and J ends lost 4 bases and 5 bases respectively, with 11 bases between them. The germline gives CDR1 MNHEY, CDR2 SMNVEV (reference sequence). CDR3 coding DNA: TGTGCCAGCAGTTCAGGGTTCCGGACCGGGGAGCTGTTTTTT. Its translation: CASSSGFRTGELFF.

The chain joins TRBV23-1 to TRBJ2-7, with D perhaps matching TRBD2 (5 bases). TRBV23-1 is an ORF, with its function uncertain. V lost 7 bases, J lost 3 bases, and 25 bases lay in between. The CDR3 runs 17 residues. The CDR3: CASTQRGHLKHFYEQYF. The CDR3 region has the DNA TGCGCCAGCACCCAACGGGGTCACCTTAAACACTTCTACGAGCAGTACTTC.

The rearrangement joins TRBV2 to TRBJ2-3, with 9 bases fitting TRBD1. CDR3 length: 15 residues. The germline V gene has CDR1 SNHLY and CDR2 FYNNEI. V dropped 3 bases and J dropped 6; count of bases not matched to a gene: 7. The CDR3 is CASSDLGTGMDTQYF. The CDR3 nucleotides read TGTGCCAGCAGTGATTTGGGGACAGGGATGGATACGCAGTATTTT. Full variable domain (outside the CDR3, taken from reference TRBV2 and TRBJ2-3): EPEVTQTPSHQVTQMGQEVILRCVPISNHLYFYWYRQILGQKVEFLVSFYNNEISEKSEIFDDQFSVERPDGSNFTLKIRSTKLEDSAMYFCASSDLGTGMDTQYFGPGTRLTVL.

The chain carries TRBV25-1 and TRBJ2-5, with TRBD1 matching over 7 bases. V shed 3 bases and J 1 base; nucleotides not matched to a gene: 5. The CDR3 extends over 15 amino acids. Germline CDR1 is MGHDK and CDR2 is SYGVNS. The CDR3 DNA is TGTGCCAGCAGTGACCCCGGGACAGTCCAAGAGACCCAGTACTTC. It specifies CASSDPGTVQETQYF.

The chain uses TRBV7-3 and TRBJ2-7; tentative D call: TRBD2 (5 bases). Germline V gene data show CDR1 as SGHTA and CDR2 as FQGTGA. The CDR3 runs to 13 residues. The V end was cut by 1 base, the J end by 6 bases, with 10 bases between. As DNA, the CDR3 is TGTGCCAGCAGCTTAAATAGAGGGTCCGAGCAGTACTTC. Translating gives CASSLNRGSEQYF.

This rearrangement joins TRBV27 to TRBJ1-2; D uncertain. CDR3 length equals 12 residues. Between the trimmed V and J ends, which lost 5 bases and 8 bases, there was a span of 12 bases. Germline values: CDR1 MNHEY, CDR2 SMNVEV (reference sequence). In DNA form, the CDR3 reads TGTGCCAGCAGTACCGGAGGTTTGGGCTACACCTTC. This gives the protein CASSTGGLGYTF.

The CDR3 bases are TGTGCCAGCAGTGGGGACAGCTTCACAGATACGCAGTATTTT. Amino acids: CASSGDSFTDTQYF. The chain links TRBV9 to TRBJ2-3; 7 bases align to TRBD1. The CDR3 runs 14 residues. V shed 5 bases and J 2 bases; nucleotides not matched to a gene: 5. Germline V gene data show CDR1 as SGDLS and CDR2 as YYNGEE.

The rearrangement joins TRBV7-6 to TRBJ2-3; TRBD2 matches at 9 bases. This CDR3 region has 16 residues. Germline V gene data show CDR1 as SGHVS and CDR2 as FNYEAQ. V lost 5 bases to trimming and J lost 4 bases; unmatched junction nucleotides: 10. CDR3 coding DNA: TGTGCCAGCAGCCCTGGAGCGGGAGGTTCCGCAGATACGCAGTATTTT. Its translation is CASSPGAGGSADTQYF.

The chain combines TRBV5-1 with TRBJ2-3, with 9 nucleotides matching TRBD1. The V and J ends lost 1 base and 2 bases, in that order; junction bases with no gene match: 5. The CDR3 loop spans 16 amino acids. From germline, CDR1 is SGHRS and CDR2 YFSETQ. The CDR3 sequence is CASSLRGQGPTDTQYF. In DNA form, the CDR3 reads TGCGCCAGCAGCTTGCGAGGACAGGGGCCCACAGATACGCAGTATTTT.

The chain carries TRBV27 and TRBJ2-3, with TRBD2 identical over 9 bases. This CDR3 has 16 amino acids. Germline CDR1 reads MNHEY; CDR2 reads SMNVEV (reference sequence). Trimming removed 6 bases from V and 1 base from J; junction bases left unmatched: 8. CDR3 coding DNA: TGTGCCAGCAGCTTTATAGCGGGAGAGGGCACAGATACGCAGTATTTT. Amino acids: CASSFIAGEGTDTQYF.

The V and J genes are TRBV18 and TRBJ2-7; possibly TRBD1 for D (6 bases). This CDR3 spans 14 amino acids. Trimming stripped 5 bases from V and 3 bases from J, with 14 bases between. Germline-derived CDR1 and CDR2 are KGHSH and LQKENI. This CDR3 reads CASSATGEYYEQYF. In DNA form, the CDR3 reads TGTGCCAGCTCAGCGACAGGAGAATACTACGAGCAGTACTTC.

The V and J genes are TRBV7-3 and TRBJ1-1; D possibly corresponds to TRBD1 (6 bases). This CDR3 has 13 amino acids. CDR1 is SGHTA, CDR2 FQGTGA, per germline. Trimming took 5 bases from V and 7 from J, leaving 14 bases between them. The CDR3 here is CASSIGQSNEAFF. The CDR3 DNA is TGTGCCAGCAGCATCGGACAGTCTAATGAAGCTTTCTTT.

This CDR3 reads CASSPSGNRPGNEQFF. DNA of the CDR3: TGTGCCAGCAGCCCCTCAGGGAATCGACCCGGCAATGAGCAGTTCTTC. The chain is built from TRBV7-3 and TRBJ2-1; maybe TRBD1 (5 bases). Per the germline V gene, CDR1 is SGHTA and CDR2 is FQGTGA. The CDR3 is made up of 16 amino acids. The V and J ends lost 5 bases and 6 bases respectively, with 20 bases between them.

The chain couples TRBV14 to TRBJ2-7; 8 nucleotides match TRBD2. Germline lookup yields CDR1 SGHDN and CDR2 FVKESK. After removal of 1 base from V and 3 bases from J, the junction contained 8 bases not matched to a gene. The CDR3 length is 16 residues. As DNA, the CDR3 is TGTGCCAGCAGCCAAGGCGAGGGACTAGTTCTCTACGAGCAGTACTTC. This gives the protein CASSQGEGLVLYEQYF. Drawing the rest from reference TRBV14 and TRBJ2-7, the complete variable domain is EAGVTQFPSHSVIEKGQTVTLRCDPISGHDNLYWYRRVMGKEIKFLLHFVKESKQDESGMPNNRFLAERTGGTYSTLKVQPAELEDSGVYFCASSQGEGLVLYEQYFGPGTRLTVT.

This clone appeared a single time. The chain recombines TRBV12-3 or TRBV12-4 with TRBJ1-3, with D perhaps matching TRBD1 (5 bases). Trimming removed 7 bases at V and 7 bases at J, with 11 bases between. The CDR3 is 12 amino acids. CDR3 in DNA: TGTGCCAGCAAGGGGATTCCGAACACCATATATTTT. It specifies CASKGIPNTIYF.

This clone was counted a single time. This chain links TRBV19 with TRBJ2-4; D uncertain. The CDR3 contains 14 residues. Deletions cut 3 bases from V and 7 bases from J, with 13 bases between. Germline CDR1 LNHDA, CDR2 SQIVND (reference sequence). The CDR3 coding sequence is TGTGCCAGTAGTATTAGAGGTGTCGGGAACATTCAGTACTTC. It is translated as CASSIRGVGNIQYF.

This chain joins TRBV29-1 and TRBJ1-3, with 7 bases aligning to TRBD1. V lost 4 bases and J lost 0; bases outside the gene matches: 3. Germline-derived CDR1 and CDR2 are SQVTM and ANQGSEA. This CDR3 comprises 14 residues. The CDR3 sequence is CSVGQGGSGNTIYF. For the CDR3, the DNA is TGCAGCGTTGGACAGGGTGGCTCTGGAAACACCATATATTTT. Complete variable domain (other parts from reference TRBV29-1 and TRBJ1-3): SAVISQKPSRDICQRGTSLTIQCQVDSQVTMMFWYRQQPGQSLTLIATANQGSEATYESGFVIDKFPISRPNLTFSTLTVSNMSPEDSSIYLCSVGQGGSGNTIYFGEGSWLTVV.

The chain couples TRBV20-1 to TRBJ2-7; TRBD2 matches 9 bases. The germline V gene encodes CDR1 DFQATT and CDR2 SNEGSKA (reference sequence). CDR3 length equals 13 residues. V trimming: 3 bases; J trimming: 1 base; junction bases outside the gene matches: 1. This CDR3 is CSASSGRSYEQYF. DNA for the CDR3: TGCAGTGCTAGTAGCGGGAGATCCTACGAGCAGTACTTC.

As for this clone: One end of the junction does not line up with germline, which may come from a read error. The chain links TRBV7-7 to TRBJ2-3; TRBD1 matches at 11 bases. The CDR3 consists of 16 residues. The germline CDR1 and CDR2 sequences are SSHAT and FNYEAQ (reference sequence). The CDR3 spells CASSSGQGASADTQYF. The CDR3 DNA is TGTGCTAGCAGCTCCGGACAGGGGGCATCAGCAGATACGCAGTATTTT.